The 26 T cell receptor beta chains presented below share a single source sample, sequenced in a study of T cell changes during pregnancy in multiple sclerosis. Clones were read by immunoSEQ multiplex PCR, and TCRdb kept only the in-frame ones, dropping some. The sample consists of tens of thousands of clones, approximately 91% of them appearing once. Sequencing used peripheral blood, obtained in the second trimester of pregnancy. These TCRs come from a female donor with multiple sclerosis, enrolled in a pregnancy study.

The chain links TRBV7-2 to TRBJ2-7, with TRBD2 matching 13 bases. This CDR3 is built from 16 residues. Germline V gene data show CDR1 as SGHTA and CDR2 as FQGNSA. V was pared by 3 bases and J by 3 bases, with 5 bases of the junction left unmatched. CDR3 DNA sequence: TGTGCCAGCAGCTTCCGTACTAGCGGGGGGGACTACGAGCAGTACTTC. Protein sequence: CASSFRTSGGDYEQYF.

This clone was observed once. The chain is built from TRBV11-1 and TRBJ2-7; 7 nucleotides line up with TRBD1. The CDR3 contains 15 residues. Germline V gene sequence: CDR1 SGHAT, CDR2 FQDESV (reference sequence). The J segment lost 3 bases and the V segment lost 7 bases, leaving 12 bases of the junction unmatched. The CDR3 DNA sequence: TGTGCCAGCACCGTTAGAAGGGGGCCCCGCTACGAGCAGTACTTC. Amino acids: CASTVRRGPRYEQYF.

The genes are TRBV18 and TRBJ2-7; D gene ambiguous. There are 11 residues in the CDR3. In germline, CDR1 is KGHSH, CDR2 LQKENI. V was clipped by 5 bases and J by 1 base, with 3 bases between them. The CDR3 nucleotides are TGTGCCAGCTCATCGTCCTACGAGCAGTACTTC. Its protein product is CASSSSYEQYF.

The rearrangement joins TRBV2 to TRBJ1-2; D remains unclear. The CDR3 has 11 residues. Germline CDR1 and CDR2: SNHLY and FYNNEI. Deletions cut 9 bases from V and 2 bases from J, with 7 bases between. DNA for the CDR3: TGTGCCAGTGCAGGAAACTATGGCTACACCTTC. Translated: CASAGNYGYTF.

The CDR3 loop reads CASSFRDIGYTF. CDR3 bases: TGTGCCAGCAGCTTCCGGGACATCGGCTACACCTTC. The rearrangement uses TRBV5-6 and TRBJ1-2, with a possible D match to TRBD1 (6 bases). Germline V gene lookup returns CDR1 SGHDT and CDR2 YYEEEE. V shed 2 bases and J shed 8 bases, with 10 bases lying between them. The CDR3 is made up of 12 amino acids.

This chain connects TRBV5-4 to TRBJ2-3, with a possible D match to TRBD2 (7 bases). Germline V gene data show CDR1 as SGHNT and CDR2 as YYREEE (reference sequence). The V gene lost 8 bases and the J gene lost 0 bases, with 16 bases spanning the gap. The CDR3 length is 15 residues. The CDR3 here is CASRHGGPSTDTQYF. The CDR3, as DNA: TGTGCCAGTCGCCACGGGGGGCCCAGCACAGATACGCAGTATTTT.

CDR3 sequence reads: CASSLDLRGAQAYTEAFF. CDR3 nucleotides: TGTGCCAGCAGCTTGGATCTTAGGGGTGCCCAAGCCTACACTGAAGCTTTCTTT. The rearrangement links TRBV5-4 to TRBJ1-1; D perhaps matches TRBD1 (5 bases). There are 18 residues in the CDR3. Trimming left V 0 bases short and J 3 bases short, with 21 bases between. The germline gives CDR1 SGHNT, CDR2 YYREEE (reference sequence).

J is TRBJ2-5 and V is TRBV4-1, with 11 bases aligning to TRBD2. The V gene end was trimmed by 0 bases and the J gene end by 6 bases; junction bases not matched to a gene: 6. Germline loops: CDR1 MGHRA, CDR2 YSYEKL. This CDR3 is 16 amino acids long. CDR3 nucleotides: TGCGCCAGCAGCCAAGAAGGACTAGCGGGTTTGCAGACCCAGTACTTC. It specifies CASSQEGLAGLQTQYF.

The CDR3 nucleotides read TGCAGTGCTAGTCCTACCTACGAGCAGTACTTC. Amino acid sequence: CSASPTYEQYF. The chain couples TRBV20-1 to TRBJ2-7; D call uncertain. The CDR3 loop spans 11 amino acids. Germline assignment: CDR1 DFQATT and CDR2 SNEGSKA (reference sequence). Between the trimmed V and J ends, which lost 3 bases and 2 bases, there was a span of 5 bases.

The V and J genes are TRBV9 and TRBJ1-1; D is unclear. With 0 bases removed from V and 3 bases from J, the gap between germline ends came to 6 bases. The CDR3 consists of 13 residues. Germline V lookup: CDR1 SGDLS, CDR2 YYNGEE. CDR3 amino acids: CASSVERDTEAFF. DNA for the CDR3: TGTGCCAGCAGCGTAGAGAGGGACACTGAAGCTTTCTTT.

The chain uses TRBV4-1 and TRBJ2-1, with 7 bases identical to TRBD1. Germline V gene data show CDR1 as MGHRA and CDR2 as YSYEKL. This CDR3 is built from 13 residues. The trim removed 8 bases at V and 8 bases at J, leaving 9 bases unmatched. CDR3: CASGRQGTDEQFF. Here the CDR3 DNA reads TGCGCCAGCGGAAGACAGGGAACTGATGAGCAGTTCTTC.

The chain employs TRBV18 and TRBJ1-6, with 7 nucleotides matching TRBD1. CDR1 is KGHSH and CDR2 is LQKENI in the germline V gene. The CDR3 is 15 residues long. Unmatched junction bases numbered 4, after V lost 1 base and J lost 7 bases. Written as DNA, the CDR3 is TGTGCCAGCTCACCACAGGGGGCAGAGAATTCACCCCTCCACTTT. Protein sequence: CASSPQGAENSPLHF.

The DNA for the CDR3 is TGTGCCAGCAGCCATTCTCCGGGACAGGGGGCGTTCGGTCCTAACTATGGCTACACCTTC. Amino acid sequence: CASSHSPGQGAFGPNYGYTF. V gene TRBV14 combines with J gene TRBJ1-2; TRBD1 aligns across 12 bases. With 3 bases clipped from V and 0 bases from J, the junction kept 14 bases outside the gene matches. Germline V CDR1 and CDR2: SGHDN, FVKESK. The length of the CDR3 is 20 residues. Drawing the rest from reference TRBV14 and TRBJ1-2, the complete variable domain is EAGVTQFPSHSVIEKGQTVTLRCDPISGHDNLYWYRRVMGKEIKFLLHFVKESKQDESGMPNNRFLAERTGGTYSTLKVQPAELEDSGVYFCASSHSPGQGAFGPNYGYTFGSGTRLTVV.

J is TRBJ2-3 and V is TRBV5-6; D may be TRBD1 (5 bases). Germline CDR1 is SGHDT and CDR2 is YYEEEE. This CDR3 comprises 16 residues. The germline V and J ends were trimmed by 4 bases and 0 bases, with 15 bases remaining between them. The CDR3 DNA sequence: TGTGCCAGCAGCCCGGCGACAGTTTATAGCACAGATACGCAGTATTTT. Its protein is CASSPATVYSTDTQYF.

The V gene is TRBV4-3, the J gene TRBJ1-1, with D maybe TRBD1 (6 bases). CDR3 length: 12 amino acids. V was pared by 0 bases and J by 11 bases, with 10 bases between. Germline V CDR1 and CDR2: LGHNA, YSLEER. The CDR3 coding sequence is TGCGCCAGCAGCCAAGAAGGGGGTTGGGCTTTCTTT. Its protein product is CASSQEGGWAFF.

The chain employs TRBV19 and TRBJ1-2, with 9 positions matching TRBD1. The germline CDR1 and CDR2 sequences are LNHDA and SQIVND (reference sequence). After removal of 4 bases from V and 6 bases from J, the junction contained 9 bases not matched to a gene. The CDR3 contains 15 residues. CDR3 sequence reads: CASSTARTGGDGYTF. CDR3 sequence (DNA): TGTGCCAGTAGTACCGCCAGAACAGGGGGCGATGGCTACACCTTC.

V usage is TRBV5-1 and J usage is TRBJ2-7; TRBD1 matches 10 bases. J lost 5 bases, V lost 2 bases, and 13 bases had no gene match. Germline-derived CDR1 and CDR2 are SGHRS and YFSETQ. The CDR3 totals 17 residues. The CDR3 here is CASSLPRDRGFSHEQYF. The CDR3, as DNA: TGCGCCAGCAGCTTACCCCGGGACAGGGGATTTTCCCACGAGCAGTACTTC.

This chain links TRBV28 with TRBJ1-5, with 8 bases fitting TRBD1. CDR3 length: 14 residues. Germline CDR1 reads MDHEN; CDR2 reads SYDVKM. V was pared by 8 bases and J by 7 bases, with 10 bases of the junction left unmatched. CDR3 residues: CASRGQGDVQPQHF. The DNA of the CDR3 is TGTGCCAGCCGCGGACAGGGAGACGTACAGCCCCAGCATTTT.

The chain recombines TRBV5-1 with TRBJ2-5, with TRBD2 matching over 12 bases. CDR3 length: 16 residues. Looked up from germline, CDR1 is SGHRS and CDR2 is YFSETQ. V shed 4 bases and J 1 base; nucleotides not matched to a gene: 5. Here the CDR3 reads CASSLWTSGAQETQYF. CDR3 sequence (DNA): TGCGCCAGCAGCCTATGGACTAGCGGGGCCCAAGAGACCCAGTACTTC. Combining the CDR3 with reference TRBV5-1 and TRBJ2-5 gives the whole variable domain KAGVTQTPRYLIKTRGQQVTLSCSPISGHRSVSWYQQTPGQGLQFLFEYFSETQRNKGNFPGRFSGRQFSNSRSEMNVSTLELGDSALYLCASSLWTSGAQETQYFGPGTRLLVL.

The chain links TRBV7-2 to TRBJ2-1, with TRBD2 identical over 9 bases. Germline trimming cut 4 bases from V and 6 bases from J; bases unmatched to any gene: 10. CDR1 SGHTA and CDR2 FQGNSA come from the germline V gene. The CDR3 extends over 16 amino acids. CDR3 DNA: TGTGCCAGCAGCTCCCTGGGGACTAGCTTGGCCAATGAGCAGTTCTTC. Amino acid sequence: CASSSLGTSLANEQFF. The full variable domain, in which reference TRBV7-2 and TRBJ2-1 provide the parts outside the CDR3, is GAGVSQSPSNKVTEKGKDVELRCDPISGHTALYWYRQSLGQGLEFLIYFQGNSAPDKSGLPSDRFSAERTGGSVSTLTIQRTQQEDSAVYLCASSSLGTSLANEQFFGPGTRLTVL.

This rearrangement joins TRBV30 to TRBJ1-5; possible D gene TRBD1, 5 bases. V was cut by 1 base and J by 5 bases, with 12 bases left in between. The CDR3 is 14 residues long. Per germline, CDR1 GTSNPN and CDR2 SVGIG (reference sequence). The chain's CDR3 is CAWSGGTLHQPQHF. The CDR3 DNA follows: TGTGCCTGGAGTGGCGGGACCCTACATCAGCCCCAGCATTTT.

The chain carries TRBV11-2 and TRBJ2-1, with TRBD2 matching 8 bases. The CDR3 sequence is 15 residues long. The germline gives CDR1 SGHAT, CDR2 FQNNGV. The V segment lost 5 bases and the J segment 7 bases; nucleotides outside the gene matches: 10. The CDR3 here is CASSPGLGGRNEQFF. In DNA form, the CDR3 reads TGTGCCAGCAGCCCGGGACTAGGGGGGCGAAATGAGCAGTTCTTC.

This chain uses TRBV29-1 with TRBJ2-7; D not certain. Trimming pared 4 bases from V and 3 bases from J, leaving 10 bases between. The CDR3 is made up of 12 amino acids. The germline V gene has CDR1 SQVTM and CDR2 ANQGSEA. CDR3 nucleotide sequence: TGCAGCGTTGGGTCTAGAGACTACGAGCAGTACTTC. Amino acid sequence: CSVGSRDYEQYF.

This clone was seen once. This chain connects TRBV5-1 to TRBJ2-7, with D possibly being TRBD2 (5 bases). The CDR3 length is 12 residues. Germline V lookup: CDR1 SGHRS, CDR2 YFSETQ. Trimming cost V 4 bases and J 4 bases, with 9 bases left between them. CDR3 bases: TGCGCCAGCAGCCGGACTTGGTACGAGCAGTACTTC. As protein: CASSRTWYEQYF.

V is TRBV5-1 and J is TRBJ1-1; 7 nucleotides agree with TRBD1. This CDR3 is built from 16 residues. The germline CDR1 and CDR2 sequences are SGHRS and YFSETQ. Germline trimming cut 3 bases from V and 1 base from J; bases unmatched to any gene: 9. The CDR3 DNA is TGCGCCAGCAGCTCCCGGCAGGGGGTTTGGAACACTGAAGCTTTCTTT. Translated: CASSSRQGVWNTEAFF.

The chain combines TRBV9 with TRBJ1-2; no definite D call. The CDR3 is 15 amino acids. V lost 4 bases and J lost 4, with 17 bases in between. The germline V gene has CDR1 SGDLS and CDR2 YYNGEE. The DNA for the CDR3 is TGTGCCAGCAGCTCCACGGGAGGGCCTATCTATGGCTACACCTTC. It codes for CASSSTGGPIYGYTF. Combining the CDR3 with reference TRBV9 and TRBJ1-2 gives the whole variable domain DSGVTQTPKHLITATGQRVTLRCSPRSGDLSVYWYQQSLDQGLQFLIQYYNGEERAKGNILERFSAQQFPDLHSELNLSSLELGDSALYFCASSSTGGPIYGYTFGSGTRLTVV.